This TCR beta chain was sequenced in a study of blood T cell dynamics during melanoma immunotherapy. On the study more broadly: Metastatic melanoma patients received first-line pembrolizumab or nivolumab plus ipilimumab. Broader study findings: Whether repertoire-driving clones were melanoma-specific could not be determined. The most clonal sorted CD8+ subset, immune-effector cells, was closest to cell-free DNA CDR3 sequences.

Time point here: week 3, after first cycle of checkpoint inhibitor. Disease control meant complete response, partial response or stable disease at 12 weeks. On this clone: Its antigen is as yet unknown.

V shed 5 bases and J shed 6 bases, with 17 bases lying between them. The length of the CDR3 is 15 residues. Germline CDR1 is SGHNT and CDR2 is YENEEA. TCRdb's table, derived via immunoSEQ multiplex PCR, lists solely in-frame clones and lacks some. The sample contains several hundred clones, around 65% of which appear only once. The V gene is TRBV11-3, the J gene TRBJ2-1; maybe TRBD1 (5 bases). The TCR was taken from a human donor with melanoma. The sample consisted of central memory CD8+ T cells from blood, taken from a patient treated with checkpoint blockade. The CDR3: CASSQWGAPSNEQFF. The CDR3 DNA sequence: TGTGCCAGCAGCCAATGGGGCGCACCCAGCAATGAGCAGTTCTTC.